The 2 T cell receptor beta chains in this list originate from one sample, sequenced in a study of CD8+ T cells in alopecia areata. Extracted RNA was reverse transcribed, and the resulting cDNA served as sequencing template. Sequencing was performed with immunoSEQ multiplex PCR; in TCRdb, only in-frame clones are kept and a portion is missing. The table shows 100,000 to 150,000 clones, with 45% to 50% occurring only once. Material: CD8+ T cells sorted from blood, obtained at week 0. Every receptor here comes from a human donor with alopecia areata.

This clone turned up a few times. V and J are TRBV14 and TRBJ2-7, with 7 bases matching TRBD2. Germline V gene data show CDR1 as SGHDN and CDR2 as FVKESK. Trimming removed 1 base from V and 6 bases from J; junction bases left unmatched: 3. This CDR3 spans 13 amino acids. CDR3 in amino acids: CASSQVAGVEQYF. CDR3 bases: TGTGCCAGCAGCCAAGTGGCGGGGGTCGAGCAGTACTTC.

The rearrangement links TRBV14 to TRBJ2-7, with 10 bases aligning to TRBD2. Germline V gene lookup returns CDR1 SGHDN and CDR2 FVKESK. CDR3 length: 14 amino acids. V was clipped by 2 bases and J by 6 bases; unmatched bases: 4. The CDR3 nucleotides read TGTGCCAGCAGCCAAAGACTAGCGGGTAGCGAGCAGTACTTC. Translating it yields CASSQRLAGSEQYF.